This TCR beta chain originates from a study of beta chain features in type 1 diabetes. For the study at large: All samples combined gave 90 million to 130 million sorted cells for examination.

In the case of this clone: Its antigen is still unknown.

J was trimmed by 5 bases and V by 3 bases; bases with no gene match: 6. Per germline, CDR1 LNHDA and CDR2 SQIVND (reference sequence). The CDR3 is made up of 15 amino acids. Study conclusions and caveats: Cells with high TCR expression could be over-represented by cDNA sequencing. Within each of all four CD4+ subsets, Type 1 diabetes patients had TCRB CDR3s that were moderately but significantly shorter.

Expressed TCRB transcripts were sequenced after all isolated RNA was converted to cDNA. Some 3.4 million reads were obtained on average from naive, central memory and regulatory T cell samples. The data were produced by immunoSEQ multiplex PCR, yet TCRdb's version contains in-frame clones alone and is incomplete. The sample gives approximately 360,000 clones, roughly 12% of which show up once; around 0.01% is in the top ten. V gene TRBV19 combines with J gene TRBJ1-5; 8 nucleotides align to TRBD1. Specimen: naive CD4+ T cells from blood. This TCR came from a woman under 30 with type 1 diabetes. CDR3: CASSIIWTGHQPQHF. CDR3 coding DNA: TGTGCCAGTAGTATCATATGGACAGGGCATCAGCCCCAGCATTTT. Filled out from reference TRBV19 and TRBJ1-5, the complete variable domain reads DGGITQSPKYLFRKEGQNVTLSCEQNLNHDAMYWYRQDPGQGLRLIYYSQIVNDFQKGDIAEGYSVSREKKESFPLTVTSAQKNPTAFYLCASSIIWTGHQPQHFGDGTRLSIL.